This is a list of T cell receptor beta chains from one sample in a study of molecular identifiers for immune sequencing clone quantification. Each CDR3 protein is one row after TCRdb ran MiXCR on the PCR reads. Here the sample spans about 510,000 distinct CDR3 sequences, 20% to 25% being singletons. The sequenced sample was naive CD8+ T cells from blood, with Jurkat cell RNA spiked in. Source of these receptors: a human donor in good health. Some libraries in this study had Jurkat cell RNA spiked in. The CDR3 runs from the conserved cysteine through the conserved F or W. The D gene is left open where the match is weak. Clone size, where shown, is once, few, many, or a class for clones that have expanded.

d_call: TRBD1
v_call: TRBV12-3/TRBV12-4
clone_size: many
j_call: TRBJ1-6
cdr3_nt: TGTGCCAGCACCACCTCGACAGGGAATAATTCACCCCTCCACTTT
cdr3_aa: CASTTSTGNNSPLHF

d_call: NA
v_call: TRBV24-1
clone_size: NA
j_call: TRBJ2-5
cdr3_nt: TGTGCCACCAGTGAGTGGGAGACCCAGTACTTC
cdr3_aa: CATSEWETQYF

d_call: NA
v_call: TRBV14
clone_size: many
j_call: TRBJ2-2
cdr3_nt: TGTGCCAGCAGCCAACAGAACACCGGGGAGCTGTTTTTT
cdr3_aa: CASSQQNTGELFF

d_call: NA
v_call: TRBV5-4
clone_size: NA
j_call: TRBJ1-1
cdr3_nt: TGTGCCAGCAGCTTGGACAGGCCGGGGGTGAACACTGAAGCTTTCTTT
cdr3_aa: CASSLDRPGVNTEAFF

d_call: NA
v_call: TRBV5-6
clone_size: few
j_call: TRBJ2-7
cdr3_nt: TGTGCCAGCAGCTTTGTCGGACGGAACAACTACGAGCAGTACTTC
cdr3_aa: CASSFVGRNNYEQYF

d_call: TRBD1
v_call: TRBV24-1
clone_size: many
j_call: TRBJ2-2
cdr3_nt: TGTGCCACCAGTGATTTGCAGGGGGCGAGCTCCGGGGAGCTGTTTTTT
cdr3_aa: CATSDLQGASSGELFF

d_call: TRBD2
v_call: TRBV7-9
clone_size: few
j_call: TRBJ2-2
cdr3_nt: TGTGCCAGCAGCCCCCAGGGGACTAGCGTAATCTCCGGGGAGCTGTTTTTT
cdr3_aa: CASSPQGTSVISGELFF

d_call: NA
v_call: TRBV12-3/TRBV12-4
clone_size: few
j_call: TRBJ2-3
cdr3_nt: TGTGCCAGCAGAGTGGGACTCTTAACCACAGATACGCAGTATTTT
cdr3_aa: CASRVGLLTTDTQYF

d_call: NA
v_call: TRBV7-6
clone_size: many
j_call: TRBJ1-5
cdr3_nt: TGTGCCAGCAGCTTAGAAGATTTTAGCAATCAGCCCCAGCATTTT
cdr3_aa: CASSLEDFSNQPQHF

d_call: NA
v_call: TRBV13
clone_size: NA
j_call: TRBJ1-5
cdr3_nt: TGTGCCAGCAGCTTACAGGGGCAGGGGAATCGGCCCCAGCATTTT
cdr3_aa: CASSLQGQGNRPQHF

d_call: NA
v_call: TRBV4-3
clone_size: NA
j_call: TRBJ2-2
cdr3_nt: TGCGCCAGCAGCCAAGATACAGGTTCCGGGGAGCTGTTTTTT
cdr3_aa: CASSQDTGSGELFF

d_call: NA
v_call: TRBV5-1
clone_size: many
j_call: TRBJ1-1
cdr3_nt: TGCGCCAGCAGCTTGGTCGGCAGTCACACTGAAGCTTTCTTT
cdr3_aa: CASSLVGSHTEAFF

d_call: NA
v_call: TRBV5-5
clone_size: many
j_call: TRBJ1-4
cdr3_nt: TGTGCCAGCAGCTTGAAGAACAGACAGCTAGCTAATGAAAAACTGTTTTTT
cdr3_aa: CASSLKNRQLANEKLFF

d_call: NA
v_call: TRBV4-3
clone_size: many
j_call: TRBJ1-5
cdr3_nt: TGCGCCAGCAGCCAAGACCGGGCGGTAAATCAGCCCCAGCATTTT
cdr3_aa: CASSQDRAVNQPQHF

d_call: TRBD2
v_call: TRBV19
clone_size: NA
j_call: TRBJ2-7
cdr3_nt: TGTGCCAGTAGAGAGCGGGGGTTTGGGGAGCAGTACTTC
cdr3_aa: CASRERGFGEQYF

d_call: TRBD1
v_call: TRBV19
clone_size: NA
j_call: TRBJ2-7
cdr3_nt: TGTGCCAGTAGTGTGGGACAGACCATCTACGAGCAGTACTTC
cdr3_aa: CASSVGQTIYEQYF

d_call: NA
v_call: TRBV11-2
clone_size: few
j_call: TRBJ2-1
cdr3_nt: TGTGCCAGCAGCTTAGCACAGGGTTTCAGCGCTGAGCAGTTCTTC
cdr3_aa: CASSLAQGFSAEQFF

d_call: NA
v_call: TRBV6-5
clone_size: many
j_call: TRBJ2-7
cdr3_nt: TGTGCCAGCAGTTACTCGAGGGGATACGAGCAGTACTTC
cdr3_aa: CASSYSRGYEQYF